This TCR beta chain appears in the sequencing data of a study of blood T cells in healthy people across ages (dated by TCRdb to between 2014 and 2017). A note on the overall study: In model experiments, template switching captured about one uniquely barcoded TCR beta cDNA molecule for every two T cells. The study analyzed two additional independent replicas of 1 million unique cDNA reads from the same blood draw for two donors, one aged 18 to 29 and one aged 80 or older. Donors were grouped into four age groups: young (average 16 years), middle-aged (39), aged (about 59) and long-lived (just over 80). Donors of different ages were randomly distributed across sequencing lanes to avoid experimental bias. To track age-related changes in TCR beta repertoire diversity, the study relied on deep sequencing normalized with unique cDNA molecular identifiers. Study-wide findings and limitations: Since profiling was done on bulk unsorted PBMCs, naive and antigen-experienced compartments could not be conclusively compared. Total diversity estimates from one million sequenced T cells were considered lower bounds and underestimates. Donor CMV infection status was unknown, potentially confounding age-related changes in expanded clonotypes. The long-lived group showed more naive CD4+ T cells, fewer expanded clones and increased TCR diversity than the aged group, suggesting age selection. Observed TCR beta diversity per million T cells fell roughly linearly with age, and a significant reduction was already apparent by age roughly 40. The percentage of naive T cells measured by flow cytometry correlated strongly with observed TCR beta diversity.

Library method: 5' RACE. This sample was sequenced with an Illumina HiSeq 2500. A second about 7 to 12 cycle PCR used a sample-barcoded 5' primer and a J-beta primer mix. A template-switch 5' adaptor carrying 12 random nucleotides introduced a unique molecular identifier onto each TCR beta cDNA molecule. Each sample yielded at least 3 million CDR3-containing paired-end reads. All of the RNA was converted into first-strand cDNA using the Mint cDNA synthesis kit, with a TRBC-specific oligonucleotide serving as the primer. All cDNA was treated with uracil-DNA glycosylase and then went through a first 18-cycle PCR with the universal primers M1SS and BC2_uni_R. As for the authors' bioinformatics: Each sample was normalized by randomly selecting 1 million high-quality reads, each carrying a distinct molecular identifier. Instead of being binned into consensus sequences, reads that shared molecular identifiers were thrown out. MiTCR, set to a Q25 quality threshold and the strictest error-elimination algorithm, was used for CDR3 identification, clonotype clustering and error correction. A nonparametric unseen species model with Euler transformation was used to estimate lower-bound total TCR beta diversity. TCRdb reprocessed the public reads (quality trimming at Q25 with fastp, clone calling with MiXCR) and kept in-frame beta chains. Here each entry gathers all rows of one CDR3 protein and keeps the most common genes and DNA. It is TCRdb's table, rather than the study itself, that gives the V and J calls and clone size. The sample table shows 1.5 million to 2 million distinct CDR3 sequences, and 28% are seen once. The biggest ten clones account for about 7.7% of the sample.

A note on this clonotype: No antigen is known for it. No base quality information exists; no much larger clone differs at one position.

Systemically healthy Caucasian individuals from Russia, some 40 in total and aged roughly 6 to 90 years, were included as donors. Each donor gave around 9.5 milliliters of peripheral blood, collected into EDTA-treated Vacutainer tubes. Ficoll-Paque density-gradient centrifugation was used to isolate PBMCs, with at least 7 million obtained per sample. Total RNA was extracted from PBMCs with Trizol reagent, with at least 5 micrograms obtained per sample. For every donor, an aliquot of PBMCs went through flow cytometry to measure the percentages of naive CD45RAhigh/CD27high T cells. V and J lose 5 bases and 4 bases, and a span of 11 bases separates them. Via the germline V gene, CDR1 is MRHNA and CDR2 SNTAGT. The CDR3 goes from the cysteine to the phenylalanine over 13 residues. Of the read, only the CDR3 DNA is kept; its 39 bases are in frame from base 1.

Material for sequencing was blood. The chain links TRBV6-4 with TRBJ1-1; no confident D gene assignment can be made. This TCR came from a woman in her 30s in good health. The DNA sequence is as follows: TGTGCCAGCAGTCCAGTTCGCCGCACTGAAGCTTTCTTT. Translation gives CASSPVRRTEAFF.